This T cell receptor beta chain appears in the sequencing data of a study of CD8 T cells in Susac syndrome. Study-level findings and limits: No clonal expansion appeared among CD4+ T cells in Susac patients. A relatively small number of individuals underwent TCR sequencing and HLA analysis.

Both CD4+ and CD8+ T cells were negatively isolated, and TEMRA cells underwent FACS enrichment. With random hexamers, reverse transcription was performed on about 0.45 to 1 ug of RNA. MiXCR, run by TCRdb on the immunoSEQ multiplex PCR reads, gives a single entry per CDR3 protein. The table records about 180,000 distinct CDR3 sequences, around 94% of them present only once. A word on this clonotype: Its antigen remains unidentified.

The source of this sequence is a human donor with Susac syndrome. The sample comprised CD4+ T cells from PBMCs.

This CDR3 is CASSLGSLRQGANVLTF. The CDR3 region has the DNA TGTGCCAGCAGCTTAGGTTCTCTAAGGCAGGGGGCCAACGTCCTGACTTTC. J is TRBJ2-6 and V is TRBV11-2; D not certain. The CDR3 loop spans 17 amino acids. Per germline, CDR1 SGHAT and CDR2 FQNNGV. Between the trimmed V and J ends, which lost 1 base and 4 bases, there was a span of 14 bases.